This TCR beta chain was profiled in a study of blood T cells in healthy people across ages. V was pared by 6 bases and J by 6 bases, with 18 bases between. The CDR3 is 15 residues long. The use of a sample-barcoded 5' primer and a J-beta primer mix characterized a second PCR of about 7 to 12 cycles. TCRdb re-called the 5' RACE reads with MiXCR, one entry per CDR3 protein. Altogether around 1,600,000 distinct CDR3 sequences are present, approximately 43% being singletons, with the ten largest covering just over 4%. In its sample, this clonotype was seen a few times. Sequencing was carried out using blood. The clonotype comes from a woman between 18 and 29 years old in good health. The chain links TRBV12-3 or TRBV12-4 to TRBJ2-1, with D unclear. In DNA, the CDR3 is TGTGCCAGCAGATCCGACCCAGTTCGTCTCAATGAGCAGTTCTTC. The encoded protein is CASRSDPVRLNEQFF.